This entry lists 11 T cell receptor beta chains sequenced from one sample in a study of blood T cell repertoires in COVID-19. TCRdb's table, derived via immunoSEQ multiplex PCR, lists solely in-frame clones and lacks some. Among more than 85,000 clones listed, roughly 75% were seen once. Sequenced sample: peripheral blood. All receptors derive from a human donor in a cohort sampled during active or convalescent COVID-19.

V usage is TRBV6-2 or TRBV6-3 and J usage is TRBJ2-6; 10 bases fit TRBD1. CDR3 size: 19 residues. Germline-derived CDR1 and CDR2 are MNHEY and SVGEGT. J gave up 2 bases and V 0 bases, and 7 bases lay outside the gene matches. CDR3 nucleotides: TGTGCCAGCAGTTACTCAAGTGGACAGGGGGGCACTGGGGCCAACGTCCTGACTTTC. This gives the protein CASSYSSGQGGTGANVLTF.

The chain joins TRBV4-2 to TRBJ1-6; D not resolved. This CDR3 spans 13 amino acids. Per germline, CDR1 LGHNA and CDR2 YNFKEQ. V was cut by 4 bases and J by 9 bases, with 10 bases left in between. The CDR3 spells CASSRDLASPLHF. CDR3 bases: TGTGCCAGCAGCCGAGACTTGGCTTCACCCCTCCACTTT.

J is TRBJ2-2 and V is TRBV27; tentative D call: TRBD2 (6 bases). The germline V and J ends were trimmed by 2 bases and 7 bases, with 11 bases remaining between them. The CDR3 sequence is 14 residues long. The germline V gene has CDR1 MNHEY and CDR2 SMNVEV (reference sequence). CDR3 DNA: TGTGCCAGCAGTTTAGGAGGGGCAATCGGGGAGCTGTTTTTT. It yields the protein CASSLGGAIGELFF.

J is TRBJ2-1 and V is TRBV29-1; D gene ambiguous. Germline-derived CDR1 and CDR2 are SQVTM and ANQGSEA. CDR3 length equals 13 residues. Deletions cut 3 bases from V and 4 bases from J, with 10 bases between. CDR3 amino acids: CSVEWSAYNEQFF. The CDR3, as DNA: TGCAGCGTTGAGTGGTCAGCGTACAATGAGCAGTTCTTC.

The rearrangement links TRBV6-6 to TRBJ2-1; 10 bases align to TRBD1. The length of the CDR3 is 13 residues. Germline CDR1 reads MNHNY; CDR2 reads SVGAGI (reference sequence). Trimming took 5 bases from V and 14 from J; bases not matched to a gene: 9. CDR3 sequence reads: CASSKTGGLSEFF. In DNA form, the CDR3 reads TGTGCCAGCAGTAAGACAGGGGGCCTGTCTGAGTTCTTC.

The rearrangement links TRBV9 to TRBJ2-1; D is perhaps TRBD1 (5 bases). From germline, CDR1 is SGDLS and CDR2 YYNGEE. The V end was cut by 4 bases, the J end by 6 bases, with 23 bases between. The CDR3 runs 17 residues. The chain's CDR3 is CASSPRAWQGFFNEQFF. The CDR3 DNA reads TGTGCCAGCAGCCCCCGAGCATGGCAGGGCTTTTTCAATGAGCAGTTCTTC.

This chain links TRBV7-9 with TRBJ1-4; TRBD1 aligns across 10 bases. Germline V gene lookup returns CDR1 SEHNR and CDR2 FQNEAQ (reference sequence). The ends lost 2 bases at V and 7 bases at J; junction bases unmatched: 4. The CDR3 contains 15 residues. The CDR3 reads CASSLRTGGVEKLFF. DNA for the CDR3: TGTGCCAGCAGCTTAAGGACAGGGGGTGTTGAAAAACTGTTTTTT. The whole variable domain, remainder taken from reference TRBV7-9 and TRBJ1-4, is DTGVSQNPRHKITKRGQNVTFRCDPISEHNRLYWYRQTLGQGPEFLTYFQNEAQLEKSRLLSDRFSAERPKGSFSTLEIQRTEQGDSAMYLCASSLRTGGVEKLFFGSGTQLSVL.

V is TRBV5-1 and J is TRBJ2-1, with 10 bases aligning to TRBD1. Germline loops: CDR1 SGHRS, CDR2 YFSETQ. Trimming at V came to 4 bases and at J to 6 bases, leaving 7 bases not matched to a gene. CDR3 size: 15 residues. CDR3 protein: CASSPGTGASNEQFF. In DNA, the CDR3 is TGCGCCAGCAGCCCCGGGACAGGGGCCAGCAATGAGCAGTTCTTC.

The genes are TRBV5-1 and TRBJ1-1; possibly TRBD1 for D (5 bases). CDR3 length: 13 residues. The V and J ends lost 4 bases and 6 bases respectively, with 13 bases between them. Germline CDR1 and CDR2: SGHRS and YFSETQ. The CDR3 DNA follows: TGCGCCAGCAGCAGGGAAGGGGTCGCTGAAGCTTTCTTT. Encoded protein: CASSREGVAEAFF.

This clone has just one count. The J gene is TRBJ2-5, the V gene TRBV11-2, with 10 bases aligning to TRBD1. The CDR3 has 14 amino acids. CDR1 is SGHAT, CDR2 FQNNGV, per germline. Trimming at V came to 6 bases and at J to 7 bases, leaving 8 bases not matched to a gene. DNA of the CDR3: TGTGCCAGCAGACCTCCGGGGACAGGGGTGACCCAGTACTTC. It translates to CASRPPGTGVTQYF.

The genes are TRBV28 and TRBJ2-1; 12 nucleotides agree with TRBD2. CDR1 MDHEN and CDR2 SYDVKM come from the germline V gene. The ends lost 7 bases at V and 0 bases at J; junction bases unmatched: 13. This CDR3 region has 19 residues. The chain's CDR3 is CASTPWALAGGRSYNEQFF. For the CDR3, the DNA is TGTGCCAGCACCCCATGGGCGCTAGCGGGAGGGCGCTCCTACAATGAGCAGTTCTTC.